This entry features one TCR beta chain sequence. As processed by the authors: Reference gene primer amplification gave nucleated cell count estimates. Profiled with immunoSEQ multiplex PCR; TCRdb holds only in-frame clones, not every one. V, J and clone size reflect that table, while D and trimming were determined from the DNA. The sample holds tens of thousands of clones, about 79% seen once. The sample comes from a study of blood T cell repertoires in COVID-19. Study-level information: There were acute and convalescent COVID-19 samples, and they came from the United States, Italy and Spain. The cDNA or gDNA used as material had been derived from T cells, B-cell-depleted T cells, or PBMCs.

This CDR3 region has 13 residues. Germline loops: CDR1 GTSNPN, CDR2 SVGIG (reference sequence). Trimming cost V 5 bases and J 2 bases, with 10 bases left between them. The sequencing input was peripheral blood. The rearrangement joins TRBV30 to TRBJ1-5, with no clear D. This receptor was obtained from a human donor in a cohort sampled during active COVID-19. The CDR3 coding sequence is TGTGCCTGGCGCGGCCGGGGCAATCAGCCCCAGCATTTT. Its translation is CAWRGRGNQPQHF.